The sequence of this TCR beta chain was determined in a study of control samples from healthy donors and cancer patients. TCRdb's table, derived via immunoSEQ multiplex PCR, lists solely in-frame clones and lacks some. The data show almost 95,000 clones, with 90% seen just once and less than 4.5% held by the top ten. The CDR3 loop spans 18 amino acids. Germline V lookup: CDR1 SGHRS, CDR2 YFSETQ. The junction had 7 bases not matched to a gene; V was cut back by 0 bases and J by 0 bases. This rearrangement joins TRBV5-1 to TRBJ2-3; 10 bases agree with TRBD2. The specimen was blood. This sequence was found in a woman younger than 35 in good health. The CDR3 DNA follows: TGCGCCAGCAGCTTGGGTAGCGGGGGGCGGACTAGCACAGATACGCAGTATTTT. Translation gives CASSLGSGGRTSTDTQYF.